Sequencing of this TCR beta chain was carried out in a study of cytomegalovirus exposure and HLA in healthy donors. Primers included in the PCR were 60 Vbeta and 13 Jbeta primers. This table comes from immunoSEQ multiplex PCR, and its TCRdb copy is limited to in-frame clones, with some not included. The sample has roughly 180,000 clones, about 82% seen once. Germline trimming cut 5 bases from V and 6 bases from J; bases unmatched to any gene: 7. CDR1 is MDHEN, CDR2 SYDVKM, per germline. CDR3 size: 13 residues. The rearrangement uses TRBV28 and TRBJ2-7; 7 positions agree with TRBD1. The sequenced sample consisted of PBMCs. This receptor was obtained from a man between 18 and 35 years old in good health and CMV-seronegative. CDR3 loop: CASSILQGREQYF. CDR3 DNA sequence: TGTGCCAGCAGTATATTACAGGGGCGCGAGCAGTACTTC.